These T cell receptor beta chains were read from a single sample in a study of T cells after yellow fever vaccination. TCRdb re-derived calls from the 5' RACE reads in MiXCR, one entry per CDR3 protein. Among 100,000 to 150,000 distinct CDR3 sequences listed, around 7.7% were seen once. This sample comprised CD4+ T cells sorted from PBMCs, obtained around 10 days after the first yellow fever vaccination. The receptor source for this set is a man aged 18 to 35 who received the YFV17D yellow fever vaccine. The CDR3 runs from the conserved cysteine through the conserved F or W. D genes are given only for firm matches. Only some rows state a clone size, as once, few, many or a class for expanded clones.

V gene	J gene	clone size	D gene	CDR3 DNA	CDR3 protein
TRBV12-3/TRBV12-4	TRBJ2-5	many	TRBD1	TGTGCCAGCAGTGTTGGCAGGGGGCTGAAGACCCAGTACTTC	CASSVGRGLKTQYF
TRBV7-3	TRBJ1-3	NA	NA	TGTGCCAGCAGCTTAATTTGTACGATCCAGCTTGGAAACACCATATATTTT	CASSLICTIQLGNTIYF
TRBV19	TRBJ2-1	many	NA	TGTGCCAGTAGTATATCGGACAATGAGCAGTTCTTC	CASSISDNEQFF
TRBV12-3/TRBV12-4	TRBJ2-5	NA	NA	TGTGCCAGCAGTTTACCCCCTCAGACGGAAGAGACCCAGTACTTC	CASSLPPQTEETQYF
TRBV5-1	TRBJ1-2	many	NA	TGCGCCAGCAGCTTGGGTACTGGGACCTATGGCTACACCTTC	CASSLGTGTYGYTF
TRBV20-1	TRBJ1-1	NA	TRBD1	TGCAGTGCCCCCTCCAGACAGGGAGACACTGAAGCTTTCTTT	CSAPSRQGDTEAFF
TRBV4-3	TRBJ1-5	many	NA	TGCGCCAGCAGCCTAGAGTCTAATCAGCCCCAGCATTTT	CASSLESNQPQHF
TRBV11-3	TRBJ2-7	many	NA	TGTGCCAGCAGCTCAAACTCGGGCTACGAGCAGTACTTC	CASSSNSGYEQYF
TRBV7-9	TRBJ2-7	many	NA	TGTGCCAGCAGCTTTGACAACCCACCCTACGAGCAGTACTTC	CASSFDNPPYEQYF
TRBV18	TRBJ2-3	few	TRBD1	TGTGCCAGCTCACCCGGGACAGGGCGCACAGATACGCAGTATTTT	CASSPGTGRTDTQYF
TRBV9	TRBJ2-3	many	TRBD2	TGTGCCAGCACCCGACTAGCCGGAGATACGCAGTATTTT	CASTRLAGDTQYF
TRBV20-1	TRBJ2-3	many	TRBD2	TGCAGTGCTAGAGGCCCCCCTGGCGGGGGGGCCCCAGATACGCAGTATTTT	CSARGPPGGGAPDTQYF
TRBV20-1	TRBJ2-3	many	NA	TGCAGTGCTACGGACGTTACAGATACGCAGTATTTT	CSATDVTDTQYF
TRBV7-3	TRBJ2-1	many	TRBD2	TGTGCCAGCAGCTTAACGCACTGGGGACTAGCGCGAAACAATGAGCAGTTCTTC	CASSLTHWGLARNNEQFF
TRBV11-1	TRBJ2-3	many	TRBD2	TGTGCCAGCTCGCTCTCGCGGGGGGCCTGGGGTGATACGCAGTATTTT	CASSLSRGAWGDTQYF
TRBV29-1	TRBJ1-1	many	NA	TGCAGCGTTGAAGGTATGGGATGGGACACTGAAGCTTTCTTT	CSVEGMGWDTEAFF
TRBV28	TRBJ2-1	few	NA	TGTGCCAGCAAAGGGGATCACAATGAGCAGTTCTTC	CASKGDHNEQFF
TRBV4-3	TRBJ2-3	many	TRBD1	TGCGCCAGCAGCCAAGATAGGGGACAGGGCACAGATACGCAGTATTTT	CASSQDRGQGTDTQYF
TRBV20-1	TRBJ1-5	many	TRBD1	TGCAGTGCCGGCACGGGACAGGGCCAGCCCCAGCATTTT	CSAGTGQGQPQHF
TRBV5-1	TRBJ1-3	few	NA	TGCGCCAGCAGCTCGACCGACCCCGGTTCCTCTGGAAACACCATATATTTT	CASSSTDPGSSGNTIYF
TRBV5-6	TRBJ1-5	many	TRBD1	TGTGCCAGCAGCTTACGGGGTGAGATGACAGGGCGCAATCAGCCCCAGCATTTT	CASSLRGEMTGRNQPQHF
TRBV3-1	TRBJ1-2	many	NA	TGTGCCACAGGACCTTGGGATGGCTACACCTTC	CATGPWDGYTF
TRBV12-3/TRBV12-4	TRBJ1-1	many	NA	TGTGCCAGCAGTTTACCCGGCAGGAGGAACACTGAAGCTTTCTTT	CASSLPGRRNTEAFF
TRBV7-8	TRBJ2-3	NA	NA	TGTGCCAGCAGCTCCCGCCTGGGCGGATGGACAGATACGCAGTATTTT	CASSSRLGGWTDTQYF
TRBV3-1	TRBJ2-7	many	NA	TGTGCCAGCAGCCAAGATCCAGGCGGAGAGCAGTACTTC	CASSQDPGGEQYF
TRBV15	TRBJ2-3	many	TRBD2	TGTGCCACCAGCAGGGGACCGACTAGCGGGGGGGCTAGTACGCAGTATTTT	CATSRGPTSGGASTQYF
TRBV27	TRBJ1-5	many	NA	TGTGCCAGCAGGAAAGTACAGGCTAGCAATCAGCCCCAGCATTTT	CASRKVQASNQPQHF
TRBV23-1	TRBJ2-2	many	NA	TGCGCCAGACCCGGCAGGAAGGGGACCGGGGAGCTGTTTTTT	CARPGRKGTGELFF
TRBV7-9	TRBJ2-1	many	TRBD1	TGTGCCAGCAGCTTCGACAGGGCGGCTGTCAATGAGCAGTTCTTC	CASSFDRAAVNEQFF
TRBV29-1	TRBJ1-2	NA	NA	TGCAGCGTCACAGCACCAGCTAACTATGGCTACACCTTC	CSVTAPANYGYTF
TRBV28	TRBJ1-5	many	NA	TGTGCCAGCAGGCGGTTAGGGGGCAATCAGCCCCAGCATTTT	CASRRLGGNQPQHF
TRBV2	TRBJ2-2	medium-sized	TRBD1	TGTGCCAGCAGGGGACAGGGAGGCGGGGAGCTGTTTTTT	CASRGQGGGELFF
TRBV12-3/TRBV12-4	TRBJ1-4	many	TRBD1	TGTGCCAGCAGTCCGCGGGACAGCGTAAAGGAAAAACTGTTTTTT	CASSPRDSVKEKLFF
TRBV12-3/TRBV12-4	TRBJ2-5	many	NA	TGTGCCAGCAGCAGGGAGACAGGTCTAATGGAGACCCAGTACTTC	CASSRETGLMETQYF
TRBV2	TRBJ1-3	many	NA	TGTGCCAGCACCCCCGGGCCTGGAAACACCATATATTTT	CASTPGPGNTIYF
TRBV5-1	TRBJ1-4	many	TRBD1	TGCGCCAGCAGCTTGGGGGACAGCCCTAATGAAAAACTGTTTTTT	CASSLGDSPNEKLFF
TRBV7-9	TRBJ2-5	many	NA	TGTGCCAGCAGCCTAGTAGCCTCTGGAGAGACCCAGTACTTC	CASSLVASGETQYF
TRBV6-1	TRBJ2-7	many	NA	TGTGCCACCTCGGTGGACCTACCCGAATCCTACGAGCAGTACTTC	CATSVDLPESYEQYF
TRBV4-3	TRBJ2-3	few	TRBD2	TGCGCCAGCAGCCAAGATACCCTAGCGGGGGGTGGGGATACGCAGTATTTT	CASSQDTLAGGGDTQYF
TRBV10-1	TRBJ1-1	many	NA	TGCGCCACCCGCCGGGAATTAAACACTGAAGCTTTCTTT	CATRRELNTEAFF
TRBV5-8	TRBJ1-4	NA	TRBD1	TGTGCCAGCGGAATAACAGGGGGTAGCGAAAAACTGTTTTTT	CASGITGGSEKLFF
TRBV7-9	TRBJ1-2	many	TRBD1	TGTGCCAGCAGCTTTGCCGGGACAGGTGTTTATGGCTACACCTTC	CASSFAGTGVYGYTF